These 11 T cell receptor beta chains share one sample of origin, sequenced in a study of response to subunit inactivated influenza vaccine. TCRdb re-called the RT-PCR reads through MiXCR, storing one row per CDR3 protein. This table holds 430,000 or so distinct CDR3 sequences, approximately 11% found once. Sequenced material: PBMCs from blood, taken 40 to 50 days after vaccination. These receptors were obtained from a man aged 50 to 60 who received an inactivated influenza vaccine.

This clonotype has more than one count but fewer than ten. This chain connects TRBV12-3 or TRBV12-4 to TRBJ2-5; D is unresolved. The CDR3 contains 15 residues. The V gene lost 5 bases and the J gene lost 4 bases, with 17 bases spanning the gap. This CDR3 reads CASSTAPATPETQYF. CDR3 in DNA: TGTGCCAGCAGTACCGCCCCTGCGACCCCAGAGACCCAGTACTTC.

This clonotype was seen at least ten times. The V call is TRBV5-1, the J call TRBJ2-7; D might be TRBD1 (6 bases). The CDR3 is 15 residues long. Germline V CDR1 and CDR2: SGHRS, YFSETQ. V lost 1 base, J lost 0 bases, and 11 bases lay in between. CDR3 protein: CASSLQGSPSYEQYF. CDR3 coding DNA: TGCGCCAGCAGCTTGCAGGGGTCCCCCTCCTACGAGCAGTACTTC.

This clonotype has at least ten counts. The rearrangement links TRBV4-2 to TRBJ2-7, with 11 nucleotides matching TRBD2. Germline-derived CDR1 and CDR2 are LGHNA and YNFKEQ. The V gene end was trimmed by 0 bases and the J gene end by 4 bases; junction bases not matched to a gene: 2. The CDR3 spans 15 residues. This chain's CDR3 is CASSQETSGGYEQYF. For the CDR3, the DNA is TGTGCCAGCAGCCAAGAAACTAGCGGGGGTTACGAGCAGTACTTC.

For this clonotype: The junction shows a germline mismatch at one end, possibly a read error. The chain carries TRBV23-1 and TRBJ2-3, with TRBD1 identical over 7 bases. TRBV23-1 is an ORF; its function is uncertain. This CDR3 contains 20 residues. The CDR3 reads CASGHRHTTGQGRGVDTQYF. Written as DNA, the CDR3 is TGCGCCAGCGGTCACAGGCACACGACAGGGCAAGGCCGAGGAGTTGATACGCAGTATTTT.

In its sample, this clonotype was seen a few times. The V gene is TRBV7-6, the J gene TRBJ2-1, with a tentative D call TRBD2 (6 bases). CDR1 and CDR2 (germline): SGHVS, FNYEAQ. This CDR3 has 15 residues. The ends were cut back, 1 base at V and 1 base at J, with 8 bases in the middle. The CDR3, as DNA: TGTGCCAGCAGCTTAGGTCGGGAGTCCTACAATGAGCAGTTCTTC. This encodes CASSLGRESYNEQFF.

J is TRBJ2-5 and V is TRBV7-2; D is possibly TRBD1 (5 bases). V was pared by 2 bases and J by 5 bases, with 12 bases between. The CDR3 sequence is 14 residues long. Germline V gives CDR1 SGHTA, CDR2 FQGNSA. In DNA, the CDR3 is TGTGCCAGCAGCTTAAGGACAATTTCCGAGACCCAGTACTTC. This gives the protein CASSLRTISETQYF.

The chain uses TRBV7-2 and TRBJ1-5; D remains ambiguous. Per the germline V gene, CDR1 is SGHTA and CDR2 is FQGNSA. The CDR3 is 14 amino acids. Trimming left V 3 bases short and J 0 bases short, with 6 bases between. The CDR3 nucleotides are TGTGCCAGCAGCTTTGGCAGTAGCAATCAGCCCCAGCATTTT. Protein product: CASSFGSSNQPQHF.

This clonotype has at least ten counts. V usage is TRBV4-1 and J usage is TRBJ2-1, with TRBD2 as a possible D gene (5 bases). The CDR3 length is 17 residues. CDR1 is MGHRA, CDR2 YSYEKL, per germline. The V end was cut by 0 bases, the J end by 4 bases, with 16 bases between. CDR3 DNA: TGCGCCAGCAGCCAAGATCGGGATCTACCTCGGTACAATGAGCAGTTCTTC. Translation: CASSQDRDLPRYNEQFF.

A few counts support this clonotype. This rearrangement joins TRBV4-1 to TRBJ1-1; no reliable D call. Germline CDR1 and CDR2: MGHRA and YSYEKL. Between the trimmed V and J ends, which lost 8 bases and 3 bases, there was a span of 16 bases. This CDR3 comprises 14 residues. CDR3 residues: CASLNPARHTEAFF. In DNA, the CDR3 is TGCGCCAGCTTGAACCCGGCGAGGCACACTGAAGCTTTCTTT.

The chain has TRBV7-2 and TRBJ2-1, with 7 bases identical to TRBD2. With V trimmed by 1 base and J by 9 bases, 3 bases remained unmatched. CDR3 length: 13 amino acids. CDR1 is SGHTA, CDR2 FQGNSA, per germline. CDR3 sequence reads: CASSLVREAEQFF. DNA of the CDR3: TGTGCCAGCAGCTTAGTTCGGGAGGCTGAGCAGTTCTTC.

The chain employs TRBV4-3 and TRBJ1-1; D uncertain. Germline V gene lookup returns CDR1 LGHNA and CDR2 YSLEER. CDR3 length equals 15 residues. Trimming removed 0 bases at V and 7 bases at J, with 15 bases between. In DNA form, the CDR3 reads TGCGCCAGCAGCCAAGATGGCGACCCGCGGGATGAAGCTTTCTTT. Its translation is CASSQDGDPRDEAFF.